This entry is about one T cell receptor beta chain. What it recognizes is unknown. The use of a sample-barcoded 5' primer and a J-beta primer mix characterized a second PCR of roughly 6 to 11 cycles. Tagging of each cDNA molecule was performed by a template-switch adaptor with 12 random nucleotides. A single record per CDR3 protein comes from TCRdb applying MiXCR to the 5' RACE reads. The repertoire holds about 1.6 million distinct CDR3 sequences, with roughly a third as singletons. This sample is drawn from a study of blood T cells in healthy people across ages. Broader study findings: Observed TCR beta diversity per million T cells went down as age went up. This fall followed a roughly linear course with age.

CDR1 is MNHEY, CDR2 SMNVEV, per germline (reference sequence). V was shortened by 1 base and J by 0 bases, with 23 bases between the two germline ends. The CDR3 has 20 amino acids. This chain uses TRBV27 with TRBJ2-3; weak D call: TRBD2 (5 bases). The receptor's source is a woman aged 25 to 45 in good health. Sequencing was performed on blood. The CDR3 coding sequence is TGTGCCAGCAGTTTATTTTCCAACCCTCCGACTAAAGCTAGCACAGATACGCAGTATTTT. It is translated as CASSLFSNPPTKASTDTQYF.